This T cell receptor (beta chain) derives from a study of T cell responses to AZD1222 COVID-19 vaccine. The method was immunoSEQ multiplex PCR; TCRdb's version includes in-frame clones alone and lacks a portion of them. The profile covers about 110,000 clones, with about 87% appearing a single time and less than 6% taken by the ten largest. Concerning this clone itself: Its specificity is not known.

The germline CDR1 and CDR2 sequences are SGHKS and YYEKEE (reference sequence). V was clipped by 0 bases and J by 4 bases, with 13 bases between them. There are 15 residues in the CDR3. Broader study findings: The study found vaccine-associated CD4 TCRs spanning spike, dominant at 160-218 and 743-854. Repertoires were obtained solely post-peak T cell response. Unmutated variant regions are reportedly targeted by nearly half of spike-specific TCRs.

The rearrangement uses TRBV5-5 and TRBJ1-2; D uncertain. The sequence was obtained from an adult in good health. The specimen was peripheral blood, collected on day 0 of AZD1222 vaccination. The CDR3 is CASSLEGAATYGYTF. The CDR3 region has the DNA TGTGCCAGCAGCTTGGAAGGAGCTGCGACCTATGGCTACACCTTC.